A selection of T cell receptor beta chains follows, all from one sample in a study of sequential checkpoint blockade in melanoma. Assay used: immunoSEQ multiplex PCR; TCRdb lists only in-frame clones, some missing. The sample includes roughly 16,000 clones, approximately 80% seen only once; the top ten take about 11%. This specimen consisted of CD8+ T cells sorted from blood (inferred from file names), obtained from a patient given nivolumab and ipilimumab in sequence. The receptors were sampled from a human donor with melanoma. The CDR3 runs from the conserved cysteine through the conserved F or W. D genes are given only for firm matches. Size tells how often a clone was seen (once, few, many) or the class of an expanded clone, and some rows leave it out.

v_gene: TRBV27; d_gene: .; j_gene: TRBJ1-2; abundance: .; CDR3aa: CASSLSFGTGKSNYGYTF; CDR3nt: TGTGCCAGCAGTTTGTCCTTTGGAACAGGGAAGTCTAACTATGGCTACACCTTC
v_gene: TRBV27; d_gene: .; j_gene: TRBJ1-2; abundance: .; CDR3aa: CASSLRPGTLYGYTF; CDR3nt: TGTGCCAGCAGTCTCCGTCCCGGGACATTGTATGGCTACACCTTC
v_gene: TRBV4-3; d_gene: .; j_gene: TRBJ2-7; abundance: few; CDR3aa: CASSQWRESYEQYF; CDR3nt: TGCGCCAGCAGCCAATGGAGAGAGTCCTACGAGCAGTACTTC
v_gene: TRBV4-1; d_gene: .; j_gene: TRBJ1-3; abundance: .; CDR3aa: CASSQDRGGGNTIYF; CDR3nt: TGCGCCAGCAGCCAAGACAGGGGCGGTGGAAACACCATATATTTT
v_gene: TRBV4-1; d_gene: TRBD1; j_gene: TRBJ2-1; abundance: .; CDR3aa: CASSQEGQGYNEQFF; CDR3nt: TGCGCCAGCAGCCAAGAGGGACAGGGCTACAATGAGCAGTTCTTC
v_gene: TRBV7-2; d_gene: TRBD1; j_gene: TRBJ1-5; abundance: .; CDR3aa: CASSLASGGWNQPQHF; CDR3nt: TGTGCCAGCAGCTTAGCTTCAGGGGGCTGGAATCAGCCCCAGCATTTT
v_gene: TRBV27; d_gene: TRBD1; j_gene: TRBJ1-1; abundance: .; CDR3aa: CASSSPWTGDTEAFF; CDR3nt: TGTGCCAGCAGTTCCCCCTGGACAGGGGACACTGAAGCTTTCTTT
v_gene: TRBV5-4; d_gene: TRBD1; j_gene: TRBJ2-7; abundance: .; CDR3aa: CASSLAQGAGEQYF; CDR3nt: TGTGCCAGCAGCTTGGCACAGGGGGCGGGCGAGCAGTACTTC
v_gene: TRBV6-5; d_gene: TRBD1; j_gene: TRBJ2-7; abundance: .; CDR3aa: CASSPATGGYEQYF; CDR3nt: TGTGCCAGCAGTCCTGCGACAGGGGGCTACGAGCAGTACTTC
v_gene: TRBV5-1; d_gene: TRBD1; j_gene: TRBJ1-4; abundance: .; CDR3aa: CASSLETGEENEKLFF; CDR3nt: TGCGCCAGCAGCTTGGAGACAGGGGAGGAGAATGAAAAACTGTTTTTT
v_gene: TRBV11-2; d_gene: .; j_gene: TRBJ2-1; abundance: .; CDR3aa: CASSFGVNEQFF; CDR3nt: TGTGCCAGCAGCTTCGGGGTCAATGAGCAGTTCTTC
v_gene: TRBV7-3; d_gene: TRBD1; j_gene: TRBJ1-4; abundance: few; CDR3aa: CASSLRTGNAEKLFF; CDR3nt: TGTGCCAGCAGCTTACGGACAGGGAATGCTGAAAAACTGTTTTTT
v_gene: TRBV4-3; d_gene: .; j_gene: TRBJ2-7; abundance: .; CDR3aa: CASSQVSSSYEQYF; CDR3nt: TGCGCCAGCAGCCAAGTTTCCTCTTCCTACGAGCAGTACTTC
v_gene: TRBV9; d_gene: .; j_gene: TRBJ1-2; abundance: .; CDR3aa: CASSAKRGGGNGYTF; CDR3nt: TGTGCCAGCAGCGCAAAAAGGGGGGGAGGGAACGGCTACACCTTC
v_gene: TRBV6-1; d_gene: .; j_gene: TRBJ2-7; abundance: once; CDR3aa: CASSEGPSYEQYF; CDR3nt: TGTGCCAGCAGTGAAGGGCCGTCCTACGAGCAGTACTTC
v_gene: TRBV30; d_gene: .; j_gene: TRBJ1-6; abundance: .; CDR3aa: CAWSDQQGNSPLHF; CDR3nt: TGTGCCTGGAGTGATCAGCAGGGAAATTCACCCCTCCACTTT
v_gene: TRBV6-1; d_gene: TRBD1; j_gene: TRBJ1-1; abundance: .; CDR3aa: CASSTSGGVNTEAFF; CDR3nt: TGTGCCAGCAGTACATCAGGGGGCGTGAACACTGAAGCTTTCTTT
v_gene: TRBV6-1; d_gene: TRBD1; j_gene: TRBJ2-7; abundance: .; CDR3aa: CASSATGTGRYEQYF; CDR3nt: TGTGCCAGCAGTGCAACCGGGACAGGGCGTTACGAGCAGTACTTC
v_gene: TRBV5-1; d_gene: .; j_gene: TRBJ1-2; abundance: once; CDR3aa: CASSLASDTPYGYTF; CDR3nt: TGCGCCAGCAGCTTGGCCTCGGACACGCCTTATGGCTACACCTTC
v_gene: TRBV30; d_gene: TRBD1; j_gene: TRBJ2-7; abundance: few; CDR3aa: CAWSAPAYNRGYEQYF; CDR3nt: TGTGCCTGGAGCGCGCCAGCCTACAACAGGGGGTACGAGCAGTACTTC